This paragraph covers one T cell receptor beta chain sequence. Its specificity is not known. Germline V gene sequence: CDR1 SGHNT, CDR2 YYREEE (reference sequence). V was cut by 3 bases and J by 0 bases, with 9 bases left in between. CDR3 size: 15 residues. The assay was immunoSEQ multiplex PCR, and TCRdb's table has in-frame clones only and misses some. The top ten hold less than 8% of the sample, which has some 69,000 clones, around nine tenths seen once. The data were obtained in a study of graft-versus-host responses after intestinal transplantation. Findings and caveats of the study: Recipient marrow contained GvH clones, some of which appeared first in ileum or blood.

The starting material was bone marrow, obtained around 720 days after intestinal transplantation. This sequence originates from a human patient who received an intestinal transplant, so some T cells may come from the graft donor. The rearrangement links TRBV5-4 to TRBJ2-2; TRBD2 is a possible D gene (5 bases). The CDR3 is CASSSDWANTGELFF. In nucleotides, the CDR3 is TGTGCCAGCAGCTCGGACTGGGCGAACACCGGGGAGCTGTTTTTT.